The rows below give T cell receptor beta chains drawn from one sample of a study of patients and donors after allogeneic stem cell transplantation. TCRdb used MiXCR to reprocess the RT-PCR reads, holding one entry per CDR3 protein. The sample comprises about 15,000 distinct CDR3 sequences, 27% of which are singletons, and about 34% rests with the top ten. The sample consisted of blood, either unsorted or a sorted T cell fraction (not recorded which). These receptors came from a human donor who was either an allogeneic HSCT recipient or a stem cell or donor lymphocyte infusion donor (not recorded which). It is not recorded whose cells these are; they may come from a transplant donor. Each CDR3 is given with its conserved first and last residue. Fields, in order: clone size, J gene, CDR3 length, V gene, D gene, CDR3 protein, CDR3 DNA. A D gene is named only where the DNA matches it firmly. Only some rows state a clone size, as once, few, many or a class for expanded clones.

clone_size: few
j_call: TRBJ1-6
cdr3_length: 14
v_call: TRBV4-3
d_call: TRBD1
cdr3_aa: CASSVDRGSSPLHF
cdr3_nt: TGCGCCAGCAGCGTAGACAGGGGAAGTTCACCCCTCCACTTT

clone_size: .
j_call: TRBJ1-1
cdr3_length: 13
v_call: TRBV5-1
d_call: .
cdr3_aa: CASSTPVGGRAFF
cdr3_nt: TGCGCCAGCAGCACTCCTGTAGGGGGAAGGGCTTTCTTT

clone_size: few
j_call: TRBJ1-2
cdr3_length: 13
v_call: TRBV5-4
d_call: TRBD1
cdr3_aa: CASRFQGVYGYTF
cdr3_nt: TGTGCCAGCAGATTTCAGGGGGTCTATGGCTACACCTTC

clone_size: large
j_call: TRBJ1-6
cdr3_length: 16
v_call: TRBV4-1
d_call: TRBD1
cdr3_aa: CASSQVAGGAGSPLHF
cdr3_nt: TGCGCCAGCAGCCAAGTTGCAGGGGGCGCGGGTTCACCCCTCCACTTT

clone_size: .
j_call: TRBJ1-1
cdr3_length: 13
v_call: TRBV13
d_call: .
cdr3_aa: CASSLDWNTEAFF
cdr3_nt: TGTGCCAGCAGCTTAGATTGGAACACTGAAGCTTTCTTT

clone_size: many
j_call: TRBJ1-2
cdr3_length: 13
v_call: TRBV12-3/TRBV12-4
d_call: .
cdr3_aa: CASSLRDVYGYTF
cdr3_nt: TGTGCCAGCAGTTTACGGGACGTCTATGGCTACACCTTC

clone_size: .
j_call: TRBJ2-1
cdr3_length: 16
v_call: TRBV6-1
d_call: .
cdr3_aa: CASRRPRRSSYNEQFF
cdr3_nt: TGTGCCAGCAGGCGACCCAGAAGGAGCTCCTACAATGAGCAGTTCTTC

clone_size: .
j_call: TRBJ1-6
cdr3_length: 16
v_call: TRBV10-3
d_call: .
cdr3_aa: CAISEQGGLYNSPLHF
cdr3_nt: TGTGCCATCAGTGAGCAGGGCGGCCTTTATAATTCACCCCTCCACTTT

clone_size: .
j_call: TRBJ2-5
cdr3_length: 14
v_call: TRBV29-1
d_call: .
cdr3_aa: CSVVSRDPGETQYF
cdr3_nt: TGCAGCGTTGTGAGCCGGGACCCCGGGGAGACCCAGTACTTC

clone_size: medium-sized
j_call: TRBJ1-2
cdr3_length: 15
v_call: TRBV5-1
d_call: .
cdr3_aa: CASSFGNPRSYGYTF
cdr3_nt: TGCGCCAGCAGCTTTGGGAATCCAAGGAGCTATGGCTACACCTTC

clone_size: .
j_call: TRBJ2-2
cdr3_length: 14
v_call: TRBV5-1
d_call: .
cdr3_aa: CASSLDGVVGELFF
cdr3_nt: TGCGCCAGCAGCTTGGACGGGGTTGTCGGGGAGCTGTTTTTT

clone_size: many
j_call: TRBJ1-1
cdr3_length: 13
v_call: TRBV5-1
d_call: .
cdr3_aa: CASSVSRGTEAFF
cdr3_nt: TGCGCCAGCAGCGTTAGTCGGGGCACTGAAGCTTTCTTT

clone_size: medium-sized
j_call: TRBJ1-6
cdr3_length: 14
v_call: TRBV20-1
d_call: .
cdr3_aa: CSAAPVGWGSPLHF
cdr3_nt: TGCAGTGCTGCCCCGGTGGGTTGGGGGTCACCCCTCCACTTT

clone_size: few
j_call: TRBJ1-4
cdr3_length: 15
v_call: TRBV20-1
d_call: .
cdr3_aa: CSASAGGLANEKLFF
cdr3_nt: TGCAGTGCTAGTGCGGGGGGGTTGGCTAATGAAAAACTGTTTTTT

clone_size: few
j_call: TRBJ2-5
cdr3_length: 12
v_call: TRBV10-2
d_call: .
cdr3_aa: CASSEPGSSQYF
cdr3_nt: TGCGCCAGCAGTGAGCCCGGTTCGAGCCAGTACTTC

clone_size: .
j_call: TRBJ1-6
cdr3_length: 15
v_call: TRBV6-6
d_call: .
cdr3_aa: CASSYSGGDGSPLHF
cdr3_nt: TGTGCCAGCAGTTACTCCGGGGGGGATGGTTCACCCCTCCACTTT

clone_size: few
j_call: TRBJ1-1
cdr3_length: 13
v_call: TRBV7-6
d_call: .
cdr3_aa: CASSLALKERAFF
cdr3_nt: TGTGCCAGCAGCTTAGCGCTGAAAGAAAGAGCTTTCTTT

clone_size: .
j_call: TRBJ2-5
cdr3_length: 14
v_call: TRBV6-2/TRBV6-3
d_call: .
cdr3_aa: CASSYSRVSETQYF
cdr3_nt: TGTGCCAGCAGTTACTCCCGAGTCTCGGAGACCCAGTACTTC

clone_size: few
j_call: TRBJ2-3
cdr3_length: 14
v_call: TRBV12-3/TRBV12-4
d_call: .
cdr3_aa: CASSPLSRTDTQYF
cdr3_nt: TGTGCCAGCAGTCCCCTAAGCCGCACAGATACGCAGTATTTT

clone_size: .
j_call: TRBJ2-1
cdr3_length: 14
v_call: TRBV11-1
d_call: .
cdr3_aa: CASSARSSYNEQFF
cdr3_nt: TGTGCCAGCAGCGCGAGAAGCTCCTACAATGAGCAGTTCTTC

clone_size: .
j_call: TRBJ1-1
cdr3_length: 14
v_call: TRBV12-3/TRBV12-4
d_call: TRBD1
cdr3_aa: CASRPTGGFTEAFF
cdr3_nt: TGTGCCAGCAGACCGACAGGGGGCTTCACTGAAGCTTTCTTT

clone_size: .
j_call: TRBJ2-5
cdr3_length: 13
v_call: TRBV7-2
d_call: .
cdr3_aa: CASSPMVGETQYF
cdr3_nt: TGTGCCAGCAGCCCCATGGTGGGGGAGACCCAGTACTTC

clone_size: few
j_call: TRBJ2-3
cdr3_length: 15
v_call: TRBV29-1
d_call: TRBD1
cdr3_aa: CSVEGQGPFTDTQYF
cdr3_nt: TGCAGCGTTGAGGGACAGGGGCCCTTCACAGATACGCAGTATTTT

clone_size: many
j_call: TRBJ1-5
cdr3_length: 9
v_call: TRBV28
d_call: .
cdr3_aa: CASSQPQHF
cdr3_nt: TGTGCCAGTTCCCAGCCCCAGCATTTT

clone_size: .
j_call: TRBJ2-5
cdr3_length: 14
v_call: TRBV30
d_call: .
cdr3_aa: CAWSSQHQQETQYF
cdr3_nt: TGTGCCTGGAGTTCACAGCATCAACAAGAGACCCAGTACTTC

clone_size: .
j_call: TRBJ1-2
cdr3_length: 15
v_call: TRBV4-1
d_call: .
cdr3_aa: CASSQWTGYNYGYTF
cdr3_nt: TGCGCCAGCAGCCAATGGACGGGTTACAACTATGGCTACACCTTC

clone_size: many
j_call: TRBJ2-5
cdr3_length: 15
v_call: TRBV6-5
d_call: TRBD2
cdr3_aa: CASSYSGGGKETQYF
cdr3_nt: TGTGCCAGCAGTTACTCCGGGGGGGGCAAGGAGACCCAGTACTTC

clone_size: .
j_call: TRBJ1-6
cdr3_length: 13
v_call: TRBV6-1
d_call: .
cdr3_aa: CASSEARNSPLHF
cdr3_nt: TGTGCCAGCAGTGAGGCAAGGAACTCACCCCTCCACTTT

clone_size: .
j_call: TRBJ2-5
cdr3_length: 15
v_call: TRBV7-9
d_call: .
cdr3_aa: CASSLRGEREWTQYF
cdr3_nt: TGTGCCAGCAGCTTAAGAGGGGAAAGGGAATGGACCCAGTACTTC

clone_size: .
j_call: TRBJ1-3
cdr3_length: 17
v_call: TRBV6-2/TRBV6-3
d_call: TRBD1
cdr3_aa: CASSTRQGIVSGNTIYF
cdr3_nt: TGTGCCAGCAGTACACGACAGGGGATCGTCTCTGGAAACACCATATATTTT

clone_size: .
j_call: TRBJ1-6
cdr3_length: 12
v_call: TRBV6-1
d_call: .
cdr3_aa: CASSGRDSPLHF
cdr3_nt: TGTGCCAGCAGCGGTCGGGATTCACCCCTCCACTTT

clone_size: few
j_call: TRBJ1-1
cdr3_length: 16
v_call: TRBV7-9
d_call: .
cdr3_aa: CASSFHFGVGNTEAFF
cdr3_nt: TGTGCCAGCAGCTTTCACTTCGGCGTAGGAAACACTGAAGCTTTCTTT

clone_size: .
j_call: TRBJ1-6
cdr3_length: 12
v_call: TRBV4-2
d_call: .
cdr3_aa: CASSQEPAPLHF
cdr3_nt: TGTGCCAGCAGCCAAGAACCGGCACCCCTCCACTTT

clone_size: .
j_call: TRBJ1-1
cdr3_length: 15
v_call: TRBV7-8
d_call: .
cdr3_aa: CASSSRLGLNTEAFF
cdr3_nt: TGTGCCAGCAGCTCCCGTTTAGGGCTGAACACTGAAGCTTTCTTT

clone_size: .
j_call: TRBJ2-3
cdr3_length: 13
v_call: TRBV6-1
d_call: .
cdr3_aa: CASSAGFTDTQYF
cdr3_nt: TGTGCCAGCAGTGCGGGGTTCACAGATACGCAGTATTTT

clone_size: .
j_call: TRBJ1-2
cdr3_length: 13
v_call: TRBV4-2
d_call: .
cdr3_aa: CASSTQTNYGYTF
cdr3_nt: TGTGCCAGCAGCACTCAGACTAACTATGGCTACACCTTC

clone_size: .
j_call: TRBJ2-7
cdr3_length: 14
v_call: TRBV10-3
d_call: .
cdr3_aa: CAINSGPENYEQYF
cdr3_nt: TGTGCCATCAACTCCGGGCCCGAGAATTACGAGCAGTACTTC